Presented here are 28 T cell receptor beta chains from one specimen sequenced in a study of cytomegalovirus exposure and HLA in healthy donors. PCR used 60 Vbeta primers and 13 Jbeta primers. Generated by immunoSEQ multiplex PCR, the TCRdb table keeps only in-frame clones and is missing some. The sample has 150,000 to 200,000 clones, 79% seen once. Sequencing was done on a sample of PBMCs. The receptors stem from a woman aged 25 to 39 in good health and CMV-seropositive.

The rearrangement links TRBV6-5 to TRBJ1-3; unclear D gene. With 2 bases removed from V and 0 bases from J, the gap between germline ends came to 5 bases. The V gene's germline CDR1 is MNHEY and CDR2 SVGAGI. The CDR3 contains 14 residues. The chain's CDR3 is CASSYPGSGNTIYF. The CDR3 DNA sequence: TGTGCCAGCAGTTACCCGGGCTCTGGAAACACCATATATTTT.

Concerning this clone itself: One junction end disagrees with the germline gene, perhaps due to a read error. The chain employs TRBV7-9 and TRBJ2-2; 7 bases agree with TRBD2. Germline V lookup: CDR1 SEHNR, CDR2 FQNEAQ (reference sequence). The CDR3 contains 13 residues. CDR3 in amino acids: CASSFETRGGLFF. The CDR3, as DNA: TGTGCCAGCAGCTTTGAGACCCGCGGGGGGCTGTTTTTT.

This clone was picked up one time. V is TRBV7-8 and J is TRBJ2-7, with TRBD2 matching 10 bases. Germline CDR1 is SGHVS and CDR2 is FQNEAQ. CDR3 length: 15 amino acids. Trimming cost V 4 bases and J 4 bases; bases outside gene matches: 7. The CDR3 sequence is CASSSLAGEVYEQYF. CDR3 coding DNA: TGTGCCAGCAGCTCCCTAGCGGGAGAGGTGTACGAGCAGTACTTC.

The CDR3 region is CASSHQVSGNTIYF. CDR3 DNA sequence: TGTGCCAGCAGTCACCAGGTCTCTGGAAACACCATATATTTT. This chain connects TRBV7-2 to TRBJ1-3; unclear D gene. CDR1 is SGHTA and CDR2 is FQGNSA in the germline V gene. This CDR3 is built from 14 residues. Trimming cost V 6 bases and J 0 bases, with 9 bases left between them.

This clone came up a few times. The chain carries TRBV10-3 and TRBJ2-7, with TRBD2 matching over 14 bases. From germline, CDR1 is ENHRY and CDR2 SYGVKD. V lost 3 bases, J lost 5 bases, and 6 bases stayed unmatched. This CDR3 region has 16 residues. The chain's CDR3 is CAISDRLAGGRNEQYF. In nucleotides, the CDR3 is TGTGCCATCAGTGACCGACTAGCGGGGGGGAGAAACGAGCAGTACTTC.

The rearrangement uses TRBV2 and TRBJ2-7; TRBD2 aligns across 7 bases. Germline V gene sequence: CDR1 SNHLY, CDR2 FYNNEI. V lost 5 bases and J lost 3; bases outside the gene matches: 7. This CDR3 has 14 amino acids. CDR3 coding DNA: TGTGCCAGCAGTCTGGTGGGGGGGGACTACGAGCAGTACTTC. The encoded protein is CASSLVGGDYEQYF. The variable domain in full, with the rest retrieved from reference TRBV2 and TRBJ2-7, is EPEVTQTPSHQVTQMGQEVILRCVPISNHLYFYWYRQILGQKVEFLVSFYNNEISEKSEIFDDQFSVERPDGSNFTLKIRSTKLEDSAMYFCASSLVGGDYEQYFGPGTRLTVT.

This rearrangement joins TRBV30 to TRBJ2-7, with 7 bases aligning to TRBD1. Germline CDR1 GTSNPN, CDR2 SVGIG (reference sequence). This CDR3 region has 13 residues. V shed 4 bases, J shed 1 base, and the junction held 4 bases outside the gene matches. CDR3 sequence: CAWNTGVSYEQYF. For the CDR3, the DNA is TGTGCCTGGAATACAGGGGTATCCTACGAGCAGTACTTC.

This clone was picked up a small number of times. V usage is TRBV30 and J usage is TRBJ2-1; 8 positions agree with TRBD2. This CDR3 is built from 17 residues. In germline, CDR1 is GTSNPN, CDR2 SVGIG (reference sequence). V lost 2 bases and J lost 7; bases outside the gene matches: 16. As DNA, the CDR3 is TGTGCCTGGAGTACAGATAGGGGGGCGGGAGGCCGAAATGAGCAGTTCTTC. It translates to CAWSTDRGAGGRNEQFF.

A note on this clone: The same CDR3 is also encoded by other DNA sequences in this sample. V and J are TRBV5-4 and TRBJ2-5; 8 nucleotides agree with TRBD1. The germline CDR1 and CDR2 sequences are SGHNT and YYREEE (reference sequence). With 4 bases clipped from V and 5 bases from J, the junction kept 7 bases outside the gene matches. The CDR3 sequence is 14 residues long. For the CDR3, the DNA is TGTGCCAGCAGCCCTGGACAGGGCGGCGAGACCCAGTACTTC. Encoded protein: CASSPGQGGETQYF. Full variable domain (missing parts from reference TRBV5-4 and TRBJ2-5): ETGVTQSPTHLIKTRGQQVTLRCSSQSGHNTVSWYQQALGQGPQFIFQYYREEENGRGNFPPRFSGLQFPNYSSELNVNALELDDSALYLCASSPGQGGETQYFGPGTRLLVL.

This chain connects TRBV18 to TRBJ2-3; the match to TRBD2 covers 7 bases. The germline CDR1 and CDR2 sequences are KGHSH and LQKENI. The V gene end was trimmed by 6 bases and the J gene end by 0 bases; junction bases not matched to a gene: 6. The CDR3 runs 15 residues. CDR3 protein: CASSSAGESTDTQYF. The CDR3 DNA sequence: TGTGCCAGCTCTAGCGCGGGGGAGAGCACAGATACGCAGTATTTT. Using reference TRBV18 and TRBJ2-3 for the parts outside the CDR3, the full variable domain is NAGVMQNPRHLVRRRGQEARLRCSPMKGHSHVYWYRQLPEEGLKFMVYLQKENIIDESGMPKERFSAEFPKEGPSILRIQQVVRGDSAAYFCASSSAGESTDTQYFGPGTRLTVL.

This rearrangement joins TRBV11-2 to TRBJ1-4, with 9 bases that match TRBD1. From germline, CDR1 is SGHAT and CDR2 FQNNGV. The CDR3 is 14 amino acids. V dropped 4 bases and J dropped 5; count of bases not matched to a gene: 2. The CDR3 region is CASSSDRGNEKLFF. In DNA form, the CDR3 reads TGTGCCAGCAGCTCGGACAGGGGAAATGAAAAACTGTTTTTT.

This sequence joins TRBV10-2 and TRBJ2-7; tentatively, D is TRBD1 (8 bases). Germline V CDR1 and CDR2: WSHSY, SAAADI. Trimming pared 2 bases from V and 6 bases from J, leaving 29 bases between. This CDR3 region has 19 residues. The CDR3 DNA sequence: TGCGCCAGCAGTGAGCAAAGGACAGGGCGCAGGGAGGGAGGCGGCGAGCAGTACTTC. It specifies CASSEQRTGRREGGGEQYF.

CDR3 amino acids: CASSLFGELTTYEQYF. The CDR3 coding sequence is TGTGCCAGCAGCTTATTCGGGGAACTTACAACCTACGAGCAGTACTTC. This sequence joins TRBV5-4 and TRBJ2-7; maybe TRBD2 (5 bases). CDR1 is SGHNT, CDR2 YYREEE, per germline (reference sequence). The CDR3 contains 16 residues. Trimming shortened V by 2 bases and J by 2 bases, and 17 bases separated the two germline ends.

V gene TRBV6-6 combines with J gene TRBJ2-7, with TRBD2 matching 10 bases. The germline CDR1 and CDR2 sequences are MNHNY and SVGAGI (reference sequence). The CDR3 extends over 16 amino acids. V dropped 4 bases and J dropped 4; count of bases not matched to a gene: 10. This CDR3 reads CASSWGLAGEEYEQYF. The CDR3 nucleotides read TGTGCCAGCAGTTGGGGGCTAGCGGGAGAGGAGTACGAGCAGTACTTC.

The chain couples TRBV27 to TRBJ2-2; D might be TRBD2 (5 bases). The CDR3 spans 16 residues. Germline assignment: CDR1 MNHEY and CDR2 SMNVEV (reference sequence). Trimming took off 7 bases at V and 0 bases at J, with 15 bases between the two ends. The CDR3 sequence: CASNRRPGTNTGELFF. The CDR3, as DNA: TGTGCCAGCAACCGCCGCCCCGGGACGAACACCGGGGAGCTGTTTTTT.

Here the CDR3 reads CASSVARKGRYNEQFF. In DNA, the CDR3 is TGTGCCAGCAGCGTAGCGCGAAAGGGGCGCTACAATGAGCAGTTCTTC. The chain uses TRBV9 and TRBJ2-1; possibly TRBD1 for D (5 bases). This CDR3 region has 16 residues. The germline V gene has CDR1 SGDLS and CDR2 YYNGEE. Trimming stripped 0 bases from V and 3 bases from J, with 13 bases between. The complete variable domain, with remaining parts taken from reference TRBV9 and TRBJ2-1, reads DSGVTQTPKHLITATGQRVTLRCSPRSGDLSVYWYQQSLDQGLQFLIQYYNGEERAKGNILERFSAQQFPDLHSELNLSSLELGDSALYFCASSVARKGRYNEQFFGPGTRLTVL.

This clone was seen a few times. The genes are TRBV6-1 and TRBJ2-7; a weak D match, TRBD1 (6 bases). Germline V gene sequence: CDR1 MNHNS, CDR2 SASEGT. The CDR3 loop spans 17 amino acids. V was cut by 2 bases and J by 0 bases, with 17 bases left in between. Here the CDR3 DNA reads TGTGCCAGCAGTGAAAGGGGGTGGAGGCTCAGCTCCTACGAGCAGTACTTC. Amino acid sequence: CASSERGWRLSSYEQYF.

This clone was seen once. The chain combines TRBV27 with TRBJ2-7, with 8 bases that match TRBD1. With V trimmed by 5 bases and J by 3 bases, 12 bases remained unmatched. The CDR3 runs to 16 residues. Per the germline V gene, CDR1 is MNHEY and CDR2 is SMNVEV (reference sequence). The CDR3 reads CASSPGQARVLYEQYF. For the CDR3, the DNA is TGTGCCAGCAGTCCGGGACAGGCCCGGGTCCTCTACGAGCAGTACTTC.

The chain employs TRBV11-3 and TRBJ2-7; TRBD2 agrees at 7 bases. Germline CDR1 is SGHNT and CDR2 is YENEEA. This CDR3 has 14 amino acids. V trimming: 3 bases; J trimming: 0 bases; junction bases outside the gene matches: 2. The DNA for the CDR3 is TGTGCCAGCAGCTTCGGGACTATCTCCTACGAGCAGTACTTC. Translation: CASSFGTISYEQYF.

This chain connects TRBV6-1 to TRBJ2-2, with 10 bases fitting TRBD2. This CDR3 region has 15 residues. J lost 5 bases, V lost 10 bases, and 10 bases had no gene match. Germline-derived CDR1 and CDR2 are MNHNS and SASEGT. The CDR3 DNA sequence: TGTGCCATCCAAAGCGGGAGGGGTAGAACCGGGGAGCTGTTTTTT. Its protein is CAIQSGRGRTGELFF.

This chain connects TRBV9 to TRBJ2-1, with D unclear. The CDR3 has 14 residues. Germline loops: CDR1 SGDLS, CDR2 YYNGEE. V lost 0 bases, J lost 6 bases, and 10 bases lay in between. CDR3 sequence (DNA): TGTGCCAGCAGCGTAGTCCCAGTTTCCAATGAGCAGTTCTTC. Encoded protein: CASSVVPVSNEQFF.

The CDR3 DNA is TGTGCCAGCAGCTTAGATCCCGACACCATCAGCTCCTACGAGCAGTACTTC. Residues: CASSLDPDTISSYEQYF. The V gene is TRBV11-2, the J gene TRBJ2-7; unclear D gene. V lost 0 bases and J 0 bases, leaving 15 bases between the germline ends. CDR1 is SGHAT, CDR2 FQNNGV, per germline. The CDR3 is made up of 17 amino acids.

The chain couples TRBV5-4 to TRBJ1-2; D is unresolved. Germline V gene data show CDR1 as SGHNT and CDR2 as YYREEE (reference sequence). V gave up 4 bases and J gave up 8 bases, with 18 bases separating them. This CDR3 region has 14 residues. CDR3 amino acids: CASSPQVSVSGYTF. The CDR3 nucleotides read TGTGCCAGCAGCCCCCAAGTGTCTGTGAGCGGCTACACCTTC.

The chain combines TRBV11-2 with TRBJ2-7; D is undetermined. V was trimmed by 4 bases and J by 7 bases, leaving 17 bases between them. Germline CDR1 and CDR2: SGHAT and FQNNGV. The CDR3 spans 14 residues. CDR3 amino acids: CASSSFGGAYEQYF. CDR3 sequence (DNA): TGTGCCAGCAGCTCCTTCGGCGGAGCTTATGAGCAGTACTTC.

This chain connects TRBV29-1 to TRBJ2-1; D is perhaps TRBD2 (5 bases). Germline V lookup: CDR1 SQVTM, CDR2 ANQGSEA. The CDR3 runs 14 residues. The V end lost 8 bases, the J end lost 10 bases, and 24 bases lay between the germline ends. CDR3 nucleotides: TGCAGCTCAAACCGGGGTTTCCCTTCAAGGGAGCAGTTCTTC. This encodes CSSNRGFPSREQFF.

This clone was counted only a few times. This chain joins TRBV15 and TRBJ2-1; D call uncertain. Germline values: CDR1 LNHNV, CDR2 YYDKDF (reference sequence). V was shortened by 8 bases and J by 5 bases, with 10 bases between the two germline ends. The CDR3 loop spans 12 amino acids. The CDR3 region is CATARTNNEQFF. In DNA, the CDR3 is TGTGCCACCGCGCGCACCAACAATGAGCAGTTCTTC.

V is TRBV4-2 and J is TRBJ2-2; TRBD2 is a possible D gene (6 bases). The length of the CDR3 is 17 residues. V was trimmed by 1 base and J by 4 bases, leaving 16 bases between them. CDR1 is LGHNA and CDR2 is YNFKEQ in the germline V gene. CDR3: CASSQAGLAPVTGELFF. The CDR3 DNA reads TGTGCCAGCAGCCAAGCCGGCCTAGCGCCAGTCACCGGGGAGCTGTTTTTT.

V and J are TRBV10-3 and TRBJ1-1; 9 bases line up with TRBD1. Germline CDR1 ENHRY, CDR2 SYGVKD. The junction had 4 bases not matched to a gene; V was cut back by 5 bases and J by 3 bases. This CDR3 contains 14 residues. The CDR3 nucleotides are TGTGCCATCAGTAAGGGACAGGGTGACACTGAAGCTTTCTTT. This translates into CAISKGQGDTEAFF.